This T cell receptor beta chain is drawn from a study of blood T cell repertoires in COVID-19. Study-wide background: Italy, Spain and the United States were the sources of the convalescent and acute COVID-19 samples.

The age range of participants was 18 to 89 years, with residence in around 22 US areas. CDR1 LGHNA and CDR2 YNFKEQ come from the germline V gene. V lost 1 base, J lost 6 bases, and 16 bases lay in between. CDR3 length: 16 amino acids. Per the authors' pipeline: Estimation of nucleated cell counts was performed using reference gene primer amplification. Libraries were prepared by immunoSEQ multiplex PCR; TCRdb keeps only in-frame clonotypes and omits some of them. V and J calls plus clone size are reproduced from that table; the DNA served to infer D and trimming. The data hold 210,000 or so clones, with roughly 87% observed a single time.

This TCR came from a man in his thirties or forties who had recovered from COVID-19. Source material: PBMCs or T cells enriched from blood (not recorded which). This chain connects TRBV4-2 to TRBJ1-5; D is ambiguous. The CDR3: CASSQVEASPSQPQHF. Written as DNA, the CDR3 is TGTGCCAGCAGCCAAGTGGAAGCGTCCCCAAGTCAGCCCCAGCATTTT.